This T cell receptor beta chain derives from a study of blood T cell repertoires in COVID-19. Authors' analysis steps: Estimation of nucleated cell counts was performed using reference gene primer amplification. Measured with immunoSEQ multiplex PCR; TCRdb has only the in-frame clones, and not every one. V, J and clone size derive from that table, while D and trimming were established from the DNA sequence. The data contain hundreds of thousands of clones, roughly 89% of them seen just once; the ten biggest clones take up about 3.5%. The CDR3 loop spans 15 amino acids. Germline CDR1 is LNHNV and CDR2 is YYDKDF (reference sequence). V gave up 3 bases and J gave up 4 bases; unmatched junction bases: 5.

What was sequenced was peripheral blood. The source is a woman between 18 and 29 years old who had recovered from COVID-19. V is TRBV15 and J is TRBJ2-3; 9 nucleotides align to TRBD2. In DNA form, the CDR3 reads TGTGCCACCAGCAGGAGGACTAGCGAGGCAGATACGCAGTATTTT. It yields the protein CATSRRTSEADTQYF.